Below, one T cell receptor (beta chain) is given with its context. Its antigen is unknown. The sample comes from a study of PD-1 blockade in classical Hodgkin lymphoma. The study, taken as a whole, reports: Complete responders possessed baseline diversity comparable to newly diagnosed patients. TCR diversity at baseline was reported to be reduced in newly diagnosed patients relative to healthy donors. Individuals initiating nivolumab under 1 year after ASCT were excluded. CD8+ TCR diversity did not rise significantly by C4D1, unlike CD4+.

Patients all relapsed after autologous stem cell transplantation, and there was variation in brentuximab vedotin exposure. Profiled with immunoSEQ multiplex PCR; TCRdb holds only in-frame clones, not every one. The sample shows approximately 5,100 clones, approximately 70% of them seen only once. The CDR3 runs 13 residues. The V end lost 1 base, the J end lost 2 bases, and 5 bases lay between the germline ends. Germline V gives CDR1 SGHAT, CDR2 FQDESV (reference sequence). The source was peripheral blood mononuclear cells (PBMCs), collected before the second cycle of nivolumab. The gene calls are TRBV11-1 and TRBJ1-2; D not resolved. The clonotype originates from a human donor with classical Hodgkin lymphoma. The CDR3 DNA sequence: TGTGCCAGCAGCTTAGGGTGGAACTATGGCTACACCTTC. Its protein is CASSLGWNYGYTF. Full variable domain (remainder filled in from reference TRBV11-1 and TRBJ1-2): EAEVAQSPRYKITEKSQAVAFWCDPISGHATLYWYRQILGQGPELLVQFQDESVVDDSQLPKDRFSAERLKGVDSTLKIQPAELGDSAMYLCASSLGWNYGYTFGSGTRLTVV.